This T cell receptor (beta chain) was documented in a study of neurological immune-mediated disorders. The CDR3 covers 12 residues. Trimming left V 7 bases short and J 5 bases short, with 11 bases between. There are many counts of this clonotype. Using its own MiXCR run on the 5' RACE reads, TCRdb lists one record per CDR3 protein. Here the sample spans around 64,000 distinct CDR3 sequences, around 3% being singletons. This clonotype originated in a woman aged 50 to 65 with multiple sclerosis. Sequencing input: PBMCs. The chain employs TRBV12-3 or TRBV12-4 and TRBJ1-2; the D gene is possibly TRBD1 (6 bases). This chain's CDR3 is CASIGGSYGYTF. The DNA for the CDR3 is TGTGCCAGCATTGGGGGCTCGTATGGCTACACCTTC.